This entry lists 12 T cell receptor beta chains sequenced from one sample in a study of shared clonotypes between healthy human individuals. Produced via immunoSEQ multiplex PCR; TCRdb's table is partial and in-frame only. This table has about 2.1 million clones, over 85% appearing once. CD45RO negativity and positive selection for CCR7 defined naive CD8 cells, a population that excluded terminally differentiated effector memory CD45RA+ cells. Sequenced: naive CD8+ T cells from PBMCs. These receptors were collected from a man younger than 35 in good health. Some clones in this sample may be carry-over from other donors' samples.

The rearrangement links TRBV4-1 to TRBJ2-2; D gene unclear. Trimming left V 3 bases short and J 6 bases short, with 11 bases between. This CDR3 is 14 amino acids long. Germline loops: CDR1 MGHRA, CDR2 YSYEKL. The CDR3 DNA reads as TGCGCCAGCAGCCACGAGGCTAGATCCGGGGAGCTGTTTTTT. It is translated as CASSHEARSGELFF.

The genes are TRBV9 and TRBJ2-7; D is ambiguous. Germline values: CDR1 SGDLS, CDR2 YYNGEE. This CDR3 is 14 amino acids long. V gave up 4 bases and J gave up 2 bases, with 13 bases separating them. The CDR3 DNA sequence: TGTGCCAGCAGCCCACCCCGGGTACCCTACGAGCAGTACTTC. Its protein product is CASSPPRVPYEQYF.

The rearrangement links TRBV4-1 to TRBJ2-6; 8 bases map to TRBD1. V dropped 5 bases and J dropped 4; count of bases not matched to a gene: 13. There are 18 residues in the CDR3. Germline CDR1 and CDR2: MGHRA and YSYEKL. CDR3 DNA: TGCGCCAGCAGCGCCGAGGACAGGGTATCAGCCGGGGCCAACGTCCTGACTTTC. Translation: CASSAEDRVSAGANVLTF.

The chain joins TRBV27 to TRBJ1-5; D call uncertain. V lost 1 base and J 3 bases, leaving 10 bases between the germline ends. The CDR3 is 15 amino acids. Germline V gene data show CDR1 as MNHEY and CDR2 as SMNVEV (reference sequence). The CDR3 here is CASSLYAESNQPQHF. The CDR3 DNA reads TGTGCCAGCAGTTTATACGCAGAATCCAATCAGCCCCAGCATTTT.

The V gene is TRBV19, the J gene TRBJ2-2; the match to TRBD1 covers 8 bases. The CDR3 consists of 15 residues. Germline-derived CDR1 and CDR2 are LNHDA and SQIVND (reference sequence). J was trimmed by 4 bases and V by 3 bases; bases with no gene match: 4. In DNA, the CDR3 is TGTGCCAGTAGTATCTGGACAGGGATCACCGGGGAGCTGTTTTTT. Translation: CASSIWTGITGELFF.

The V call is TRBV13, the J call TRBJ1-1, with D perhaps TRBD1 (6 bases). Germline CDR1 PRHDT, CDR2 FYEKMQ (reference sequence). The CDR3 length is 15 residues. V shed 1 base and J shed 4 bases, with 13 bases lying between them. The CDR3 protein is CASSLDTGTLTEAFF. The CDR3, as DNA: TGTGCCAGCAGCTTAGACACCGGGACACTCACTGAAGCTTTCTTT.

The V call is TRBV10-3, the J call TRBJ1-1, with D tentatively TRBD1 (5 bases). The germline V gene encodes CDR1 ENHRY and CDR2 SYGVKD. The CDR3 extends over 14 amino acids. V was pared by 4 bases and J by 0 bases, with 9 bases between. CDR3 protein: CAISVAGMNTEAFF. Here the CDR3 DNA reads TGTGCCATCAGTGTGGCAGGGATGAACACTGAAGCTTTCTTT.

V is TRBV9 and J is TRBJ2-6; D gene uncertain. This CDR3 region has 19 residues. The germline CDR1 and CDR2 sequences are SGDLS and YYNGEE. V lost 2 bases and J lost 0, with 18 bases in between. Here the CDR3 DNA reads TGTGCCAGCAGCGTTCCGTCTACGGCCTCCCTCTCTGGGGCCAACGTCCTGACTTTC. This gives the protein CASSVPSTASLSGANVLTF.

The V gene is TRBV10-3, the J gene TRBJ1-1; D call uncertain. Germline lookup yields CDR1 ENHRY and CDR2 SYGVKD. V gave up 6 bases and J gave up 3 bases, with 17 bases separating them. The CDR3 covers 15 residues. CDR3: CAIRLTVNTDTEAFF. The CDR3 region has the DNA TGTGCCATCAGGCTCACAGTGAATACGGACACTGAAGCTTTCTTT.

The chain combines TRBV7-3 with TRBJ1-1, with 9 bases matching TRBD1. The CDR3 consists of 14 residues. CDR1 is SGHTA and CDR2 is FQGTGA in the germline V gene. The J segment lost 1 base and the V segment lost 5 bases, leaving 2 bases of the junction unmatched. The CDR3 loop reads CASSPTGGNTEAFF. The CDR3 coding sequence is TGTGCCAGCAGCCCGACAGGGGGGAACACTGAAGCTTTCTTT.

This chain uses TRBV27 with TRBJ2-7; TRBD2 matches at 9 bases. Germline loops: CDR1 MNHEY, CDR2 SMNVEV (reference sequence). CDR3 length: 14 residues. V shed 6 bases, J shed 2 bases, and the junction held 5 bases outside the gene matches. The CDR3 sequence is CASSYGLATYEQYF. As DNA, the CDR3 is TGTGCCAGCAGCTACGGACTAGCGACCTACGAGCAGTACTTC.

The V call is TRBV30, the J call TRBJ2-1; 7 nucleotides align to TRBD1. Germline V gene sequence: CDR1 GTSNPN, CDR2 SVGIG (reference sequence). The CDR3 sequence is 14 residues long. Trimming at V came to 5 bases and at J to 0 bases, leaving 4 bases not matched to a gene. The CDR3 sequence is CAWEGTVSYNEQFF. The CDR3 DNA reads TGTGCCTGGGAAGGGACAGTCTCCTACAATGAGCAGTTCTTC.